The rows below give T cell receptor beta chains drawn from one sample of a study of patients and donors after allogeneic stem cell transplantation. TCRdb used MiXCR to reprocess the RT-PCR reads, holding one entry per CDR3 protein. The data hold approximately 29,000 distinct CDR3 sequences, with 30% to 40% observed a single time. Source material: blood, either unsorted or a sorted T cell fraction (not recorded which). These receptor sequences come from a human donor who was either an allogeneic HSCT recipient or a stem cell or donor lymphocyte infusion donor (not recorded which). It is not recorded whose cells these are; they may come from a transplant donor. CDR3s include the opening cysteine and the closing phenylalanine or tryptophan. D genes are given only for firm matches. Where a row states a size, it is once, few, many or the class of an expanded clone; other rows omit it.

v_gene: TRBV5-1
abundance: few
d_gene: TRBD1
j_gene: TRBJ2-7
CDR3nt: TGCGCCAGCAGCCTCCCATTGACAGGGGGGACTTGGGAGCAGTACTTC
CDR3aa: CASSLPLTGGTWEQYF

v_gene: TRBV15
abundance: NA
d_gene: TRBD2
j_gene: TRBJ2-3
CDR3nt: TGTGCCACCAGGGAACTGGCGGGAGACTCCACAGATACGCAGTATTTT
CDR3aa: CATRELAGDSTDTQYF

v_gene: TRBV9
abundance: few
d_gene: NA
j_gene: TRBJ1-6
CDR3nt: TGTGCCAGCAGCGGCAGCAGGGGCACCGGTAATTCACCCCTCCACTTT
CDR3aa: CASSGSRGTGNSPLHF

v_gene: TRBV20-1
abundance: NA
d_gene: NA
j_gene: TRBJ1-5
CDR3nt: TGCAGTGCTTCGCTTCGGAGTAGCAATCAGCCCCAGCATTTT
CDR3aa: CSASLRSSNQPQHF

v_gene: TRBV6-5
abundance: NA
d_gene: TRBD2
j_gene: TRBJ2-5
CDR3nt: TGTGCCAGCAGCCGACTAGCGGCGGGAGAGACCCAGTACTTC
CDR3aa: CASSRLAAGETQYF

v_gene: TRBV6-1
abundance: medium-sized
d_gene: NA
j_gene: TRBJ1-2
CDR3nt: TGTGCCAGCAAGTTGGAGAGTAACTATGGCTACACCTTC
CDR3aa: CASKLESNYGYTF

v_gene: TRBV12-3/TRBV12-4
abundance: NA
d_gene: NA
j_gene: TRBJ1-5
CDR3nt: TGTGCCAGCAGCCATCCGGGTGCCAATCAGCCCCAGCATTTT
CDR3aa: CASSHPGANQPQHF

v_gene: TRBV7-9
abundance: few
d_gene: NA
j_gene: TRBJ1-6
CDR3nt: TGTGCCAGCAGCTCCCTTCCAGACAGTCAGTGGAGAAATTCACCCCTCCACTTT
CDR3aa: CASSSLPDSQWRNSPLHF

v_gene: TRBV28
abundance: few
d_gene: TRBD2
j_gene: TRBJ2-7
CDR3nt: TGTGCCAGCAGTTCCCCGGGACTAGCAACCACCTACGAGCAGTACTTC
CDR3aa: CASSSPGLATTYEQYF

v_gene: TRBV24-1
abundance: many
d_gene: TRBD1
j_gene: TRBJ1-1
CDR3nt: TGTGCCACCCCGGGACAGGGCATTGGCACTGAAGCTTTCTTT
CDR3aa: CATPGQGIGTEAFF

v_gene: TRBV20-1
abundance: NA
d_gene: NA
j_gene: TRBJ2-1
CDR3nt: TGCAGTGCTAGATCGGGGAGTGAGCAGTTCTTC
CDR3aa: CSARSGSEQFF

v_gene: TRBV5-1
abundance: NA
d_gene: NA
j_gene: TRBJ2-5
CDR3nt: TGCGCCAGCAGCACGGCACTTAAAGAGACCCAGTACTTC
CDR3aa: CASSTALKETQYF

v_gene: TRBV11-2
abundance: few
d_gene: TRBD1
j_gene: TRBJ1-2
CDR3nt: TGTGCCAGCAGCATTGGGACAGACAACTATGGCTACACCTTC
CDR3aa: CASSIGTDNYGYTF

v_gene: TRBV29-1
abundance: few
d_gene: TRBD1
j_gene: TRBJ1-1
CDR3nt: TGCAGCGTTGAAGTCAGGGGGCAAGTCACTGAAGCTTTCTTT
CDR3aa: CSVEVRGQVTEAFF

v_gene: TRBV7-2
abundance: few
d_gene: NA
j_gene: TRBJ1-5
CDR3nt: TGTGCCAGCAGCCTATACCCGCGGCAGCCCCAGCATTTT
CDR3aa: CASSLYPRQPQHF

v_gene: TRBV5-1
abundance: many
d_gene: TRBD1
j_gene: TRBJ1-1
CDR3nt: TGCGCCAGCAGCCTGGGACAGAGCACTGAAGCTTTCTTT
CDR3aa: CASSLGQSTEAFF

v_gene: TRBV7-9
abundance: few
d_gene: NA
j_gene: TRBJ2-5
CDR3nt: TGTGCCAGCAGACGAATCCAAGAGACCCAGTACTTC
CDR3aa: CASRRIQETQYF

v_gene: TRBV6-2/TRBV6-3
abundance: NA
d_gene: NA
j_gene: TRBJ2-5
CDR3nt: TGTGCCAGCAGTCCCAGTGGCCCTGGGGAAGAGACCCAGTACTTC
CDR3aa: CASSPSGPGEETQYF

v_gene: TRBV12-3/TRBV12-4
abundance: NA
d_gene: NA
j_gene: TRBJ1-5
CDR3nt: TGTGCCAGCAGTTCCCGTTTCGGCCCCCAGCATTTT
CDR3aa: CASSSRFGPQHF

v_gene: TRBV4-3
abundance: NA
d_gene: TRBD1
j_gene: TRBJ1-6
CDR3nt: TGCGCCAGCAGCCAGGCCGGGACAGGGGATAATTCACCCCTCCACTTT
CDR3aa: CASSQAGTGDNSPLHF

v_gene: TRBV4-2
abundance: few
d_gene: NA
j_gene: TRBJ1-2
CDR3nt: TGTGCCAGCAGCCAAGATAAGGGCAGAAACTATGGCTACACCTTC
CDR3aa: CASSQDKGRNYGYTF

v_gene: TRBV21-1
abundance: few
d_gene: NA
j_gene: TRBJ1-6
CDR3nt: TGTGCCAGCAGCAAAGAGGAACAGCAATTAAGATCACCCCTCCACTTT
CDR3aa: CASSKEEQQLRSPLHF

v_gene: TRBV7-2
abundance: few
d_gene: NA
j_gene: TRBJ1-2
CDR3nt: TGTGCCAGCAGCTTAGGAAGGAGAAACTATGGCTACACCTTC
CDR3aa: CASSLGRRNYGYTF